A selection of T cell receptor beta chains follows, all from one sample in a study of cytomegalovirus exposure and HLA in healthy donors. Clones were read by immunoSEQ multiplex PCR, and TCRdb kept only the in-frame ones, dropping some. The repertoire consists of 150,000 to 200,000 clones, with approximately 72% occurring once and the leading ten covering approximately 1.5%. The sequenced sample was PBMCs. Every receptor here comes from a man in his forties or fifties in good health and CMV-seronegative. Each CDR3 is given with its conserved first and last residue. Each record gives: J gene, D gene, clone size, V gene, CDR3 protein, CDR3 DNA. D genes are given only for firm matches. A row's size may be missing; if present it is once, few, many or a size class.

j_gene: TRBJ1-5; d_gene: -; abundance: -; v_gene: TRBV27; CDR3aa: CASSFDRNQPQHF; CDR3nt: TGTGCCAGCAGTTTTGACAGGAATCAGCCCCAGCATTTT
j_gene: TRBJ1-2; d_gene: -; abundance: -; v_gene: TRBV25-1; CDR3aa: CASSEWADYTF; CDR3nt: TGTGCCAGCAGTGAATGGGCTGACTACACCTTC
j_gene: TRBJ1-1; d_gene: -; abundance: -; v_gene: TRBV15; CDR3aa: CATSPGRGVNTEAFF; CDR3nt: TGTGCCACCAGCCCCGGGAGAGGGGTGAACACTGAAGCTTTCTTT
j_gene: TRBJ1-5; d_gene: TRBD1; abundance: -; v_gene: TRBV5-5; CDR3aa: CASSPAGQGLNQPQHF; CDR3nt: TGTGCCAGCAGCCCGGCGGGACAGGGCCTCAATCAGCCCCAGCATTTT
j_gene: TRBJ2-5; d_gene: TRBD1; abundance: -; v_gene: TRBV4-2; CDR3aa: CASSQVKTGVGGETQYF; CDR3nt: TGTGCCAGCAGCCAAGTCAAGACAGGGGTGGGAGGAGAGACCCAGTACTTC
j_gene: TRBJ2-2; d_gene: TRBD1; abundance: few; v_gene: TRBV6-5; CDR3aa: CASRTGGTGELFF; CDR3nt: TGTGCCAGCAGGACAGGGGGCACCGGGGAGCTGTTTTTT
j_gene: TRBJ1-1; d_gene: -; abundance: few; v_gene: TRBV5-6; CDR3aa: CASSLSQYEAFF; CDR3nt: TGTGCCAGCAGCTTGTCTCAGTATGAAGCTTTCTTT
j_gene: TRBJ2-1; d_gene: -; abundance: -; v_gene: TRBV4-1; CDR3aa: CASSQVGGAFYNEQFF; CDR3nt: TGCGCCAGCAGCCAAGTTGGCGGGGCTTTCTACAATGAGCAGTTCTTC
j_gene: TRBJ1-3; d_gene: -; abundance: -; v_gene: TRBV13; CDR3aa: CASSLRRSSGNTIYF; CDR3nt: TGTGCCAGCAGCTTACGTAGGAGCTCTGGAAACACCATATATTTT
j_gene: TRBJ2-3; d_gene: -; abundance: -; v_gene: TRBV4-1; CDR3aa: CASSQDNRDTDTQYF; CDR3nt: TGCGCCAGCAGCCAAGATAACAGGGACACAGATACGCAGTATTTT
j_gene: TRBJ2-1; d_gene: TRBD2; abundance: -; v_gene: TRBV6-5; CDR3aa: CASSRTSGGVYEQFF; CDR3nt: TGTGCCAGCAGCCGTACTAGCGGGGGGGTGTATGAGCAGTTCTTC
j_gene: TRBJ2-7; d_gene: -; abundance: -; v_gene: TRBV5-1; CDR3aa: CASSLERSYEQYF; CDR3nt: TGCGCCAGCAGCTTGGAGAGGTCCTACGAGCAGTACTTC
j_gene: TRBJ1-1; d_gene: -; abundance: -; v_gene: TRBV10-3; CDR3aa: CAISDQGLGTEAFF; CDR3nt: TGTGCCATCAGTGACCAGGGCTTGGGCACTGAAGCTTTCTTT
j_gene: TRBJ1-6; d_gene: TRBD1; abundance: few; v_gene: TRBV13; CDR3aa: CASSSGQGFNSPLHF; CDR3nt: TGTGCCAGCAGCTCGGGACAGGGTTTTAATTCACCCCTCCACTTT
j_gene: TRBJ2-1; d_gene: -; abundance: -; v_gene: TRBV27; CDR3aa: CASSSLERFERRNEQFF; CDR3nt: TGTGCCAGCAGTTCCCTAGAACGGTTTGAGAGGAGGAATGAGCAGTTCTTC
j_gene: TRBJ2-7; d_gene: -; abundance: -; v_gene: TRBV19; CDR3aa: CASSILSDGLYEQYF; CDR3nt: TGTGCCAGTAGTATTTTATCGGATGGGCTCTACGAGCAGTACTTC
j_gene: TRBJ2-5; d_gene: TRBD2; abundance: -; v_gene: TRBV25-1; CDR3aa: CASSEPLAGRRGTQYF; CDR3nt: TGTGCCAGCAGTGAACCACTAGCGGGTCGACGGGGGACCCAGTACTTC
j_gene: TRBJ1-4; d_gene: TRBD1; abundance: -; v_gene: TRBV5-4; CDR3aa: CASSFYRGQVNEKLFF; CDR3nt: TGTGCCAGCAGCTTCTACAGGGGGCAAGTTAATGAAAAACTGTTTTTT
j_gene: TRBJ1-6; d_gene: -; abundance: -; v_gene: TRBV7-6; CDR3aa: CASSLRGGDVGSPLHF; CDR3nt: TGTGCCAGCAGCTTAAGAGGGGGGGACGTAGGTTCACCCCTCCACTTT
j_gene: TRBJ1-2; d_gene: TRBD1; abundance: few; v_gene: TRBV7-2; CDR3aa: CASSLARWGQSNAGGYGYTF; CDR3nt: TGTGCCAGCAGCTTAGCGCGTTGGGGACAGTCAAACGCGGGGGGCTATGGCTACACCTTC
j_gene: TRBJ1-1; d_gene: TRBD1; abundance: -; v_gene: TRBV13; CDR3aa: CASSFRQGVNTEAFF; CDR3nt: TGTGCCAGCAGCTTTAGACAGGGGGTCAACACTGAAGCTTTCTTT
j_gene: TRBJ2-3; d_gene: TRBD2; abundance: few; v_gene: TRBV4-3; CDR3aa: CASSQDVRGGTDTQYF; CDR3nt: TGCGCCAGCAGCCAAGACGTCCGGGGGGGCACAGATACGCAGTATTTT
j_gene: TRBJ2-1; d_gene: -; abundance: -; v_gene: TRBV9; CDR3aa: CASSVEPGYNEQFF; CDR3nt: TGTGCCAGCAGCGTAGAGCCAGGCTACAATGAGCAGTTCTTC
j_gene: TRBJ1-5; d_gene: -; abundance: few; v_gene: TRBV6-1; CDR3aa: CASRPPGVSNQPQHF; CDR3nt: TGTGCCAGCAGGCCGCCAGGGGTTAGCAATCAGCCCCAGCATTTT
j_gene: TRBJ2-1; d_gene: -; abundance: -; v_gene: TRBV7-3; CDR3aa: CASSYQGISDEQFF; CDR3nt: TGTGCCAGCAGCTATCAGGGGATATCGGATGAGCAGTTCTTC
j_gene: TRBJ2-3; d_gene: -; abundance: -; v_gene: TRBV28; CDR3aa: CASSLLQGTDTQYF; CDR3nt: TGTGCCAGCAGTTTATTACAGGGCACAGATACGCAGTATTTT
j_gene: TRBJ2-7; d_gene: -; abundance: -; v_gene: TRBV5-1; CDR3aa: CASSLYQGGGYEQYF; CDR3nt: TGCGCCAGCAGCTTGTATCAGGGGGGCGGCTACGAGCAGTACTTC
j_gene: TRBJ2-7; d_gene: -; abundance: -; v_gene: TRBV7-9; CDR3aa: CASSLSRGSNEQYF; CDR3nt: TGTGCCAGCAGCTTATCGCGAGGGAGTAACGAGCAGTACTTC
j_gene: TRBJ1-2; d_gene: TRBD1; abundance: -; v_gene: TRBV7-3; CDR3aa: CASSPRQGWGYTF; CDR3nt: TGTGCCAGCAGCCCCCGACAGGGTTGGGGCTACACCTTC
j_gene: TRBJ2-5; d_gene: TRBD2; abundance: few; v_gene: TRBV4-1; CDR3aa: CASSRGLAGAQETQYF; CDR3nt: TGCGCCAGCAGCCGCGGACTAGCGGGGGCCCAAGAGACCCAGTACTTC
j_gene: TRBJ1-2; d_gene: -; abundance: -; v_gene: TRBV7-2; CDR3aa: CASSRTGLNGYTF; CDR3nt: TGTGCCAGCAGCCGAACAGGGTTGAATGGCTACACCTTC
j_gene: TRBJ2-7; d_gene: TRBD2; abundance: -; v_gene: TRBV6-5; CDR3aa: CASTVSGGHYEQYF; CDR3nt: TGTGCCAGCACCGTCAGCGGGGGACACTACGAGCAGTACTTC